The clone carrying this T cell receptor beta chain occurred a few times. Its antigen is unidentified. These data are taken from a study of T cells after yellow fever vaccination. V lost 5 bases and J lost 7; bases outside the gene matches: 12. The CDR3 length is 16 residues. Overall study results and limits: Post-booster reappearance was seen for most primary-vaccination clones (nearly 97% CD4, 80% to 90% CD8).

From the 5' RACE reads, TCRdb called clonotypes with MiXCR, one entry per CDR3 protein. The repertoire holds roughly 120,000 distinct CDR3 sequences, with 7.5% to 9.5% as singletons. This rearrangement joins TRBV12-3 or TRBV12-4 to TRBJ2-1; 9 positions agree with TRBD2. Sequenced material: CD8+ T cells sorted from PBMCs, taken 45 days after the yellow fever booster vaccination. The source is a man aged 30 to 39 who received the YFV17D yellow fever vaccine. The CDR3 nucleotides are TGTGCCAGCAGTCTGCTGCGGGAGGGCCTGAGTAATGAGCAGTTCTTC. The encoded protein is CASSLLREGLSNEQFF.